Shown below are 11 T cell receptor beta chains from a single sample sequenced in a study of T cell repertoires in aging, cancer and after chemotherapy. Rearranged V-D-J TRB sequences were amplified with a mixed TRB-A/B primer pool. In TCRdb, the multiplex PCR reads were re-called with MiXCR into one record per CDR3 protein. The sample records some 1,300 distinct CDR3 sequences, approximately 67% being singletons. Peripheral blood genomic DNA, not sorted cells or RNA, was the template. Source material: blood. Receptor source: a human donor with a blood cancer.

This clonotype came up once. Germline and junction disagree at one end, which may indicate a read error. The chain is built from TRBV19 and TRBJ2-3; 7 nucleotides align to TRBD2. The CDR3 totals 18 residues. The germline gives CDR1 LNHDA, CDR2 SQIVND (reference sequence). The CDR3 nucleotides are TGTGCCAGTAGCCTATACTGGGGGGGGGAATATAGCACAGTTACGCAGTATTTT. It translates to CASSLYWGGEYSTVTQYF. Drawing the rest from reference TRBV19 and TRBJ2-3, the complete variable domain is DGGITQSPKYLFRKEGQNVTLSCEQNLNHDAMYWYRQDPGQGLRLIYYSQIVNDFQKGDIAEGYSVSREKKESFPLTVTSAQKNPTAFYLCASSLYWGGEYSTVTQYFGPGTRLTVL.

The V and J genes are TRBV6-5 and TRBJ2-3, with a tentative D call TRBD2 (6 bases). V gave up 6 bases and J gave up 0 bases, with 13 bases separating them. Germline values: CDR1 MNHEY, CDR2 SVGAGI. There are 15 residues in the CDR3. The CDR3 reads CASSRMEGSTDTQYF. The CDR3 coding sequence is TGTGCCAGCAGCCGAATGGAGGGTAGCACAGATACGCAGTATTTT.

The chain employs TRBV10-3 and TRBJ1-2; D is uncertain. The CDR3 spans 12 residues. Trimming shortened V by 5 bases and J by 3 bases, and 7 bases separated the two germline ends. The germline V gene encodes CDR1 ENHRY and CDR2 SYGVKD. In DNA form, the CDR3 reads TGTGCCATCAGTAAGGGAGACTATGGCTACACCTTC. It encodes CAISKGDYGYTF.

This clonotype was found a few times. This sequence joins TRBV5-4 and TRBJ2-2, with D tentatively TRBD1 or TRBD2 (5 bases each). Trimming pared 1 base from V and 5 bases from J, leaving 12 bases between. The CDR3 contains 15 residues. Germline lookup yields CDR1 SGHNT and CDR2 YYREEE (reference sequence). The chain's CDR3 is CASSLSGGGTGELFF. CDR3 in DNA: TGTGCCAGCAGCTTGAGTGGGGGTGGGACCGGGGAGCTGTTTTTT.

The V and J genes are TRBV6-2 or TRBV6-3 and TRBJ2-6; 9 nucleotides agree with TRBD1. In germline, CDR1 is MNHEY, CDR2 SVGEGT. CDR3 size: 17 residues. After removal of 4 bases from V and 0 bases from J, the junction contained 4 bases not matched to a gene. As DNA, the CDR3 is TGTGCCAGCAGTTCGACAGGGGGATACTCTGGGGCCAACGTCCTGACTTTC. Residues: CASSSTGGYSGANVLTF.

This clonotype was counted once. V usage is TRBV29-1 and J usage is TRBJ2-3; D gene uncertain. V gave up 4 bases and J gave up 2 bases, with 16 bases separating them. The CDR3 contains 15 residues. Germline V gene lookup returns CDR1 SQVTM and CDR2 ANQGSEA. CDR3 nucleotide sequence: TGCAGCGTTGGTCGGAAGGGTAACCCCACAGATACGCAGTATTTT. Its protein product is CSVGRKGNPTDTQYF.

The chain joins TRBV5-4 to TRBJ1-2, with 10 bases lining up with TRBD1. This CDR3 has 14 residues. Looked up from germline, CDR1 is SGHNT and CDR2 is YYREEE (reference sequence). V lost 3 bases to trimming and J lost 7 bases; unmatched junction nucleotides: 6. This CDR3 is CASSSGQGLSGYTF. DNA for the CDR3: TGTGCCAGCAGCTCGGGACAGGGGCTAAGTGGCTACACCTTC.

The V and J genes are TRBV5-1 and TRBJ2-3, with 9 bases lining up with TRBD2. The CDR3 covers 16 residues. Germline CDR1 SGHRS, CDR2 YFSETQ. The junction had 8 bases not matched to a gene; V was cut back by 4 bases and J by 2 bases. The CDR3 nucleotides are TGCGCCAGCAGCACCAGTCCGGGACTAGCCACAGATACGCAGTATTTT. Its protein product is CASSTSPGLATDTQYF.

The rearrangement joins TRBV6-1 to TRBJ2-3; 8 nucleotides agree with TRBD1. Germline CDR1 reads MNHNS; CDR2 reads SASEGT. V was clipped by 7 bases and J by 3 bases; unmatched bases: 15. This CDR3 is 17 amino acids long. This chain's CDR3 is CASNRNRGVRKTDTQYF. The CDR3 nucleotides read TGTGCCAGCAACCGAAACAGGGGGGTGCGGAAAACAGATACGCAGTATTTT.

The chain couples TRBV13 to TRBJ2-2; a possible D gene is TRBD2 (5 bases). CDR1 is PRHDT, CDR2 FYEKMQ, per germline (reference sequence). Trimming cost V 5 bases and J 2 bases, with 15 bases left between them. The CDR3 runs 16 residues. This CDR3 reads CASSTRTGTNTGELFF. The CDR3, as DNA: TGTGCCAGCAGCACCCGGACGGGAACAAACACCGGGGAGCTGTTTTTT. The full variable domain, its missing parts supplied by reference TRBV13 and TRBJ2-2, is AAGVIQSPRHLIKEKRETATLKCYPIPRHDTVYWYQQGPGQDPQFLISFYEKMQSDKGSIPDRFSAQQFSDYHSELNMSSLELGDSALYFCASSTRTGTNTGELFFGEGSRLTVL.

This clonotype has only a few counts. This rearrangement joins TRBV6-1 to TRBJ2-2; D possibly uses TRBD1 or TRBD2 (7 bases each). CDR3 length: 14 amino acids. Germline-derived CDR1 and CDR2 are MNHNS and SASEGT. The chain's CDR3 is CAQGGAGDTGELFF. CDR3 nucleotides: TGTGCTCAGGGGGGGGCAGGGGACACCGGGGAGCTGTTTTTT.